This TCR beta chain was sequenced during a study of OX40 agonist ivuxolimab in advanced cancers. The study, taken as a whole, reports: Also showing low normalized T-cell clonal expansion were some of the nonresponders. Compared with others, partial responders at 0.1-3.0 mg/kg displayed clonal expansion among the lowest.

The method was immunoSEQ multiplex PCR; TCRdb's version includes in-frame clones alone and lacks a portion of them. This table holds 50,000 or so clones, around 80% found once. The germline V gene encodes CDR1 SGHNT and CDR2 YYREEE (reference sequence). The CDR3 has 14 residues. Trimming took off 4 bases at V and 3 bases at J, with 11 bases between the two ends. Worth noting for this clone: Its cognate antigen is unknown.

The source was CD4+ or CD8+ T cells sorted from blood, collected in a trial of the OX40 agonist ivuxolimab. This chain connects TRBV5-4 to TRBJ2-1; a possible D gene is TRBD2 (6 bases). This sequence was found in an adult with an advanced solid tumor such as melanoma, head and neck, liver or kidney cancer. The CDR3 reads CASSPAGNYNEQFF. As DNA, the CDR3 is TGTGCCAGCAGCCCCGCGGGGAACTACAATGAGCAGTTCTTC. Drawing the rest from reference TRBV5-4 and TRBJ2-1, the complete variable domain is ETGVTQSPTHLIKTRGQQVTLRCSSQSGHNTVSWYQQALGQGPQFIFQYYREEENGRGNFPPRFSGLQFPNYSSELNVNALELDDSALYLCASSPAGNYNEQFFGPGTRLTVL.